The T cell receptor beta chain described here comes from a study of shared clonotypes between healthy human individuals. Study as a whole: Per donor, CD8 memory used one plate, CD8 naive used two, CD4 memory used three and CD4 naive used three.

The sample holds a few counts of this clone. Profiled with immunoSEQ multiplex PCR; TCRdb holds only in-frame clones, not every one. The sample holds approximately 640,000 clones, 80% to 95% seen once. All donors were Caucasian adults living in Nashville, Tennessee. This clonotype was sampled from a young man in good health. Some clones in this sample may be carry-over from other donors' samples. The specimen was memory CD8+ T cells from PBMCs. Subset specified: CD45RO+ cells pooled with CCR7-negative TemRA cells.

CDR3 DNA sequence: TGTGCCAGCAGCTTGGGGACAGGGGCCTACGAGCAGTACTTC. This codes for CASSLGTGAYEQYF. The rearrangement links TRBV5-6 to TRBJ2-7; TRBD1 aligns across 9 bases. CDR3 length equals 14 residues. V was pared by 0 bases and J by 2 bases, with 0 bases of the junction left unmatched. Germline V gene data show CDR1 as SGHDT and CDR2 as YYEEEE.